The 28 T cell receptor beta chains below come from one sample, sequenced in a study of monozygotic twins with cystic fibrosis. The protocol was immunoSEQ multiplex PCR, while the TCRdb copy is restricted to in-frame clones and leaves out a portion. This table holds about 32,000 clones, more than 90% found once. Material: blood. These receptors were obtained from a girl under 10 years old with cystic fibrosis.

The CDR3 bases are TGTGCCGGGAGCGGGGGGGGAAGCTCCTACAATGAGCAGTTCTTC. Translated, it gives CAGSGGGSSYNEQFF. This chain links TRBV7-9 with TRBJ2-1; 10 positions agree with TRBD2. The CDR3 is made up of 15 amino acids. V was pared by 11 bases and J by 0 bases, with 7 bases of the junction left unmatched. Germline V gene sequence: CDR1 SEHNR, CDR2 FQNEAQ (reference sequence).

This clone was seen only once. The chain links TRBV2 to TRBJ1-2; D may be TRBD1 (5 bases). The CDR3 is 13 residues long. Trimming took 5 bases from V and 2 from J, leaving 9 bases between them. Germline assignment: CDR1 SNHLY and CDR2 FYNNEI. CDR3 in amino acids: CASSSRVNYGYTF. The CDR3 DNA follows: TGTGCCAGCAGTAGCAGGGTAAACTATGGCTACACCTTC.

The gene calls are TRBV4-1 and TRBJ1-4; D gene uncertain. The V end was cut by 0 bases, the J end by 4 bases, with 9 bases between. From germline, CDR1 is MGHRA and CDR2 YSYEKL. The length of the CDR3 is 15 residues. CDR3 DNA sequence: TGCGCCAGCAGCCAAGATCTATCCCTTAATGAAAAACTGTTTTTT. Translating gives CASSQDLSLNEKLFF.

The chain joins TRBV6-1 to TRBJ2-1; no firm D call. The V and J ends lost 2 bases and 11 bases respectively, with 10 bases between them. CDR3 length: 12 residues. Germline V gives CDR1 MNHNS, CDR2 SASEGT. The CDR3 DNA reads TGTGCCAGCAGTGAAAACCTTTCACAGCAGTTCTTC. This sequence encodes CASSENLSQQFF.

CDR3 amino acids: CASSVGQGNEKLFF. The CDR3 DNA is TGTGCCAGCAGCGTAGGACAGGGCAATGAAAAACTGTTTTTT. V is TRBV9 and J is TRBJ1-4; 7 bases are shared with TRBD1. The CDR3 is made up of 14 amino acids. Trimming removed 0 bases from V and 5 bases from J; junction bases left unmatched: 1. Germline V lookup: CDR1 SGDLS, CDR2 YYNGEE.

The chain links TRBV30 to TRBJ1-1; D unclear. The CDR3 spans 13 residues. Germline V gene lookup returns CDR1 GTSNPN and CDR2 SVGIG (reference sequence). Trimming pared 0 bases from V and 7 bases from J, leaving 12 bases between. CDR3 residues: CAWSVLTAVEAFF. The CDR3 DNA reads TGTGCCTGGAGTGTACTTACAGCCGTTGAAGCTTTCTTT. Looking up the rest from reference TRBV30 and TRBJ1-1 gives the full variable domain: SQTIHQWPATLVQPVGSPLSLECTVEGTSNPNLYWYRQAAGRGLQLLFYSVGIGQISSEVPQNLSASRPQDRQFILSSKKLLLSDSGFYLCAWSVLTAVEAFFGQGTRLTVV.

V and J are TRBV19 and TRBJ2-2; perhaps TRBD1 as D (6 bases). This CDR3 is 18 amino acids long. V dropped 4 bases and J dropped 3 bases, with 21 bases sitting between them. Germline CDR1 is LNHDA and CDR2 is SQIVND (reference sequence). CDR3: CASSRQRTNTGYTGELFF. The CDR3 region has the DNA TGTGCCAGTAGTAGACAACGTACCAATACAGGGTACACCGGGGAGCTGTTTTTT.

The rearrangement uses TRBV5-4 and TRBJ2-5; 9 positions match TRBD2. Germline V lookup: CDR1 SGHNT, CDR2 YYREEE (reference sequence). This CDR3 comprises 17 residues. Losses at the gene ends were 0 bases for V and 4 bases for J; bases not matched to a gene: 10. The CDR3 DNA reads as TGTGCCAGCAGCTTGGATTATGGCGGGGGGGGCCCAGAGACCCAGTACTTC. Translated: CASSLDYGGGGPETQYF.

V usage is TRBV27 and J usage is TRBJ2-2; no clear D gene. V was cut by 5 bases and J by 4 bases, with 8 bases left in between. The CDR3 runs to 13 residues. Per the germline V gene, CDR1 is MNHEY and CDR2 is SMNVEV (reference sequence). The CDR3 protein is CASSHRVTGELFF. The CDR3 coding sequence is TGTGCCAGCAGTCACAGAGTCACCGGGGAGCTGTTTTTT.

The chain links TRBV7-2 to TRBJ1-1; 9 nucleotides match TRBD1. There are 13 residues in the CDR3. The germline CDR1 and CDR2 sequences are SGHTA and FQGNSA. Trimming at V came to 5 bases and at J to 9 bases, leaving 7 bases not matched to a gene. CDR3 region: CASSTQTGGKAFF. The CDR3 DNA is TGTGCCAGCAGCACCCAGACAGGGGGTAAAGCTTTCTTT. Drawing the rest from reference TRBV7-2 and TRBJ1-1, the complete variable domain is GAGVSQSPSNKVTEKGKDVELRCDPISGHTALYWYRQSLGQGLEFLIYFQGNSAPDKSGLPSDRFSAERTGGSVSTLTIQRTQQEDSAVYLCASSTQTGGKAFFGQGTRLTVV.

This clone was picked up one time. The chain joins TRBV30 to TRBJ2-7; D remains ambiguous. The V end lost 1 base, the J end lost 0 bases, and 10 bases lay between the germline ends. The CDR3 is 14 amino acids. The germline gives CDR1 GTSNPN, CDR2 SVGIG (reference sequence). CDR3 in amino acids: CAWSAQWGSYEQYF. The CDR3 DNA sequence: TGTGCCTGGAGTGCCCAATGGGGCTCCTACGAGCAGTACTTC.

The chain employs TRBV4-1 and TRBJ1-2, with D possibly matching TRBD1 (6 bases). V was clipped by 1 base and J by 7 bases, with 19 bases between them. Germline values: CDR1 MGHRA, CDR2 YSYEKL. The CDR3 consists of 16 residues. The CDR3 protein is CASSQVLVRGFGGYTF. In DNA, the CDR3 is TGCGCCAGCAGCCAAGTTTTAGTCAGGGGTTTTGGTGGCTACACCTTC.

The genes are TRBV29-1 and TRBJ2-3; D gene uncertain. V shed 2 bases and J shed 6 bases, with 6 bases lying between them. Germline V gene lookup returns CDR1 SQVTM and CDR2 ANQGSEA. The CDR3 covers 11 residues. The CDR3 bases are TGCAGCGTTGAAAAAGGGGATACGCAGTATTTT. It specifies CSVEKGDTQYF.

The CDR3 is CAWSQQGGRETQYF. The CDR3 bases are TGTGCCTGGAGTCAGCAAGGGGGAAGAGAGACCCAGTACTTC. This rearrangement joins TRBV30 to TRBJ2-5, with D possibly being TRBD1 (6 bases). The CDR3 sequence is 14 residues long. Trimming cost V 2 bases and J 4 bases, with 14 bases left between them. Germline assignment: CDR1 GTSNPN and CDR2 SVGIG (reference sequence).

The DNA of the CDR3 is TGTGCCAGCGGCCGAATGGGCAGCCAAGAGACCCAGTACTTC. Translated: CASGRMGSQETQYF. V is TRBV7-2 and J is TRBJ2-5; D gene ambiguous. The CDR3 consists of 14 residues. Germline CDR1 and CDR2: SGHTA and FQGNSA. Trimming stripped 8 bases from V and 1 base from J, with 14 bases between.

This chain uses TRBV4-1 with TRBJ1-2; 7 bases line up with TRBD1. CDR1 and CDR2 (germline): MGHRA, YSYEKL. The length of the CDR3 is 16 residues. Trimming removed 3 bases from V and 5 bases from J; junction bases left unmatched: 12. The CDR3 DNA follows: TGCGCCAGCAGCCACTCGAGGGACAGACGATCTTATGGCTACACCTTC. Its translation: CASSHSRDRRSYGYTF.

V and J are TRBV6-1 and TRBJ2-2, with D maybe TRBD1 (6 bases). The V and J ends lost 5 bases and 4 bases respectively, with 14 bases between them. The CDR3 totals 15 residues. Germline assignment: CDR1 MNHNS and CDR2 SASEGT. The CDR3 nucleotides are TGTGCCAGCAGTTGGGGGCGACAGGCCACCGGGGAGCTGTTTTTT. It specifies CASSWGRQATGELFF.

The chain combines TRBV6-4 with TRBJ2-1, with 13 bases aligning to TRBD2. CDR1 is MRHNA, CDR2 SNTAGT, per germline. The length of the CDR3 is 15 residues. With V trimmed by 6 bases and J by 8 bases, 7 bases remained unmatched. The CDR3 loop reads CASRRTSGSRDEQFF. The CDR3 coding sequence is TGTGCCAGCAGGAGGACTAGCGGGAGTAGAGATGAGCAGTTCTTC.

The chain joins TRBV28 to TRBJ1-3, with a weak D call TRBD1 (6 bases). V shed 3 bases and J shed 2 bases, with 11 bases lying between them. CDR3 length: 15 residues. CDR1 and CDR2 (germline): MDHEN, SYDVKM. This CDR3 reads CASSFRGATGNTIYF. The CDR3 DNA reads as TGTGCCAGCAGTTTCCGGGGGGCAACTGGAAACACCATATATTTT.

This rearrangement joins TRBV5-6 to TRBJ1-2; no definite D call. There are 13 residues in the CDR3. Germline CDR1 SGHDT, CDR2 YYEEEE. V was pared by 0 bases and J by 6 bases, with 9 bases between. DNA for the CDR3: TGTGCCAGCAGCTTGGTGGGTCAGGATGGCTACACCTTC. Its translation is CASSLVGQDGYTF.

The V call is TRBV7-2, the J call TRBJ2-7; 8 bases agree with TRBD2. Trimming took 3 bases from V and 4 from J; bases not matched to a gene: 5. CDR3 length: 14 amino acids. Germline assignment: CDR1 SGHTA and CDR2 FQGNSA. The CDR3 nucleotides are TGTGCCAGCAGCTTCCAGCGGGAGAGATACGAGCAGTACTTC. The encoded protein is CASSFQRERYEQYF.

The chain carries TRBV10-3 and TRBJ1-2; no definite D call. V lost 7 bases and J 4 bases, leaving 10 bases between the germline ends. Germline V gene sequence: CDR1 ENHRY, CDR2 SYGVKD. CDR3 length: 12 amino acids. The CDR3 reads CAITSDGYGYTF. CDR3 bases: TGTGCCATCACCTCGGACGGCTATGGCTACACCTTC.

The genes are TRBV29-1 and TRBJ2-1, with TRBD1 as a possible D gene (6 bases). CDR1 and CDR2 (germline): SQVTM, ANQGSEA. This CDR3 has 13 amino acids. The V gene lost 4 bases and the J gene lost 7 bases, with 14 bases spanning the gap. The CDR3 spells CSVARGSANEQFF. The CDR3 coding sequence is TGCAGCGTTGCAAGGGGGAGCGCGAATGAGCAGTTCTTC.

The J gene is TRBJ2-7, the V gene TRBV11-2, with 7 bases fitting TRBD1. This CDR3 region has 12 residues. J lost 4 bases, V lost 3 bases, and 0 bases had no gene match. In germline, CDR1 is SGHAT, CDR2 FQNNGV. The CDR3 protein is CASSLTGYEQYF. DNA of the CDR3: TGTGCCAGCAGCTTGACAGGGTACGAGCAGTACTTC. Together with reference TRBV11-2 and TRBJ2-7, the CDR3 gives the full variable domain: EAGVAQSPRYKIIEKRQSVAFWCNPISGHATLYWYQQILGQGPKLLIQFQNNGVVDDSQLPKDRFSAERLKGVDSTLKIQPAKLEDSAVYLCASSLTGYEQYFGPGTRLTVT.

Here the CDR3 DNA reads TGTGCCAGCAGTTTAAGGGCAGATCTTGAAGCTTTCTTT. This encodes CASSLRADLEAFF. The chain carries TRBV27 and TRBJ1-1; D not certain. This CDR3 is 13 amino acids long. Trimming removed 2 bases from V and 7 bases from J, with 11 bases in between. Germline loops: CDR1 MNHEY, CDR2 SMNVEV (reference sequence).

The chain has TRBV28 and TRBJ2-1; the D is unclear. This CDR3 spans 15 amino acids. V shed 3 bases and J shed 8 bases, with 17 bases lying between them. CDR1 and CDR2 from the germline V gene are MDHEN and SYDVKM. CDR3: CASSFSRGGWYEQFF. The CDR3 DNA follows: TGTGCCAGCAGTTTTTCCCGTGGTGGGTGGTATGAGCAGTTCTTC.

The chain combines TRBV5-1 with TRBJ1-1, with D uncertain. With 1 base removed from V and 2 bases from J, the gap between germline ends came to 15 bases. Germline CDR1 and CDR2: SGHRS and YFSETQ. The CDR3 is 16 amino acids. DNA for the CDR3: TGCGCCAGCAGCTTGAGTACACCACTAGAAAACACTGAAGCTTTCTTT. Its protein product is CASSLSTPLENTEAFF.

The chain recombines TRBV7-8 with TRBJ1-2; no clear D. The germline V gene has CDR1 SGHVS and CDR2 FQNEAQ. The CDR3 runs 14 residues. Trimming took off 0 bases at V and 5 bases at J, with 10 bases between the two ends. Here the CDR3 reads CASSLAVGSYGYTF. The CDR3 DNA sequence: TGTGCCAGCAGCTTAGCAGTTGGGTCGTATGGCTACACCTTC. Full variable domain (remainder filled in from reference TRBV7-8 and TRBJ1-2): GAGVSQSPRYKVAKRGQDVALRCDPISGHVSLFWYQQALGQGPEFLTYFQNEAQLDKSGLPSDRFFAERPEGSVSTLKIQRTQQEDSAVYLCASSLAVGSYGYTFGSGTRLTVV.